This T cell receptor beta chain was documented in a study of blood T cells in healthy people across ages. Study-wide findings and caveats: Getting older went along with TCR beta diversity per million T cells dropping roughly linearly.

A second PCR of about 7 to 11 cycles used a sample-barcoded 5' primer and a J-beta primer mix. Every single cDNA molecule received a tag from a template-switch adaptor with 12 random nucleotides. Individual samples furnished no less than 2.5 million CDR3-containing paired-end reads apiece. MiXCR, run by TCRdb on the 5' RACE reads, gives a single entry per CDR3 protein. In the table there are about 670,000 distinct CDR3 sequences, around 43% of which are singletons. The sample holds many counts of this clonotype. The antigen is undetermined. The CDR3 covers 14 residues. V shed 6 bases and J shed 2 bases, with 14 bases lying between them. Germline values: CDR1 SQVTM, CDR2 ANQGSEA. Total RNA was extracted at no less than 5 micrograms per sample.

This sequence joins TRBV29-1 and TRBJ2-1, with D perhaps TRBD1 or TRBD2 (7 bases each). The specimen sequenced was blood. This TCR was sampled from a man of 80 years or more in good health. CDR3: CSVQGRGPYNEQFF. DNA for the CDR3: TGCAGCGTCCAGGGGAGGGGGCCCTACAATGAGCAGTTCTTC.